This TCR beta chain was retrieved from a study of cytomegalovirus exposure and HLA in healthy donors. PCR involved 60 Vbeta and 13 Jbeta primers. Clones were read by immunoSEQ multiplex PCR, and TCRdb kept only the in-frame ones, dropping some. The sample contains 150,000 to 200,000 clones, about 80% of which appear only once. As concerns this clone: The antigen remains unidentified.

Healthy bone marrow donors made up the donors. Trimming pared 6 bases from V and 1 base from J, leaving 9 bases between. The CDR3 loop spans 13 amino acids. The V gene's germline CDR1 is SGHTA and CDR2 FQGTGA. Notes on the study in general: Analyzed later, most CMV-associated TCR beta chains appeared HLA-restricted.

Sequencing was carried out using PBMCs. The TCR originated in a man aged 25-40 years in good health and CMV-seronegative. The chain uses TRBV7-3 and TRBJ1-2; no definite D call. DNA for the CDR3: TGTGCCAGCAGTCTTGACAATAACTATGGCTACACCTTC. Protein: CASSLDNNYGYTF.